This T cell receptor (beta chain) was retrieved from a study of shared clonotypes between healthy human individuals. Study-wide points: Investigators collected only blood, and repertoires in tissues likely differ. Generation of non-shared clonotypes was less probable than generation of clonotypes shared by all four donors.

With 5 bases clipped from V and 7 bases from J, the junction kept 8 bases outside the gene matches. Germline loops: CDR1 MDHEN, CDR2 SYDVKM. This CDR3 region has 15 residues. Each subset's genomic DNA was split evenly across several immunoSEQ plates. This table comes from immunoSEQ multiplex PCR, and its TCRdb copy is limited to in-frame clones, with some not included. The sample has about 2.4 million clones, over 85% seen once. On this clone itself: Its antigen remains unknown.

Free of recent acute infections or vaccinations, the donors were healthy HIV-negative adults. The clonotype was recovered from a man aged 18 to 30 in good health. Some clones in this sample may be carry-over from other donors' samples. What was sequenced was naive CD4+ T cells from PBMCs. Subset in this sample: CD45RA+ positively selected. V usage is TRBV28 and J usage is TRBJ2-2, with 9 bases aligning to TRBD2. Written as DNA, the CDR3 is TGTGCCAGCAGTAGTAGCGGGAGCTTGGGCGGGGAGCTGTTTTTT. Amino acid sequence: CASSSSGSLGGELFF.